This record covers a single TCR beta chain. The record originates from a study of blood T cell repertoires in COVID-19. Per germline, CDR1 KGHSH and CDR2 LQKENI. The CDR3 has 17 amino acids. Germline trimming cut 2 bases from V and 1 base from J; bases unmatched to any gene: 8. TCRdb keeps only in-frame clones here, not all; method: immunoSEQ multiplex PCR. The table records some 150,000 clones, 89% of them present only once. The sequenced material came from peripheral blood. The source is a human donor in a cohort sampled during active COVID-19. J is TRBJ1-1 and V is TRBV18, with TRBD1 identical over 9 bases. CDR3 DNA: TGTGCCAGCTCACCAGTGAGGGACAGGGACCCGAACACTGAAGCTTTCTTT. Translated, it gives CASSPVRDRDPNTEAFF.